What follows are 10 T cell receptor beta chains derived from one specimen sequenced in a study of blood T cells in healthy people across ages (dated by TCRdb to between 2014 and 2016). The library was prepared using 5' RACE. Sequenced on an Illumina HiSeq 2500. A second PCR of roughly 7 to 11 cycles was performed with a sample-barcoded 5' primer and a J-beta primer mix. Through fastp at Q25 and MiXCR, TCRdb rebuilt clones from the public reads, retaining in-frame beta chains. Each CDR3 protein gets just one entry, which takes the most common genes and DNA from the rows behind it. The table for this sample lists roughly 1.7 million distinct CDR3 sequences; approximately 32% of them were counted only once. The ten biggest clones cover approximately 10% of the sample. The sequenced material came from blood. Receptor source: a woman aged 25 to 45 in good health.

CDR3 in amino acids: CASSPNRVGGETQFF. The CDR3 DNA is TGTGCCAGCAGCCCGAATCGCGTAGGGGGCGAGACCCAGTTCTTC. The rearrangement joins TRBV11-2 to TRBJ2-5; 7 positions agree with TRBD1. The J call may be mistaken, given a closer DNA end match to TRBJ2-1. Germline CDR1 and CDR2: SGHAT and FQNNGV. The CDR3 is made up of 15 amino acids.

Only a few counts were recorded for this clonotype. The chain is built from TRBV3-1 and TRBJ2-1; 10 bases align to TRBD2. Germline assignment: CDR1 LGHDT and CDR2 YNNKEL (reference sequence). Trimming removed 4 bases from V and 5 bases from J; junction bases left unmatched: 8. CDR3 size: 16 residues. The CDR3 nucleotides are TGTGCCAGCAGCCCGGAGCGGGAGGGCCTTGACAATGAGCAGTTCTTC. The encoded protein is CASSPEREGLDNEQFF.

This clonotype was seen a handful of times. The V call is TRBV27, the J call TRBJ1-5; 7 nucleotides align to TRBD1. V lost 3 bases to trimming and J lost 7 bases; unmatched junction nucleotides: 6. The CDR3 runs 14 residues. Germline CDR1 reads MNHEY; CDR2 reads SMNVEV (reference sequence). CDR3 loop: CASSFDRVGQPQHF. Written as DNA, the CDR3 is TGTGCCAGCAGTTTTGACAGGGTCGGACAGCCCCAGCATTTT.

This clonotype came up a few times. The gene calls are TRBV20-1 and TRBJ2-1; D could derive from TRBD1 or TRBD2 (5 bases each). Trimming took 5 bases from V and 10 from J, leaving 18 bases between them. This CDR3 is built from 13 residues. Germline CDR1 is DFQATT and CDR2 is SNEGSKA (reference sequence). CDR3 DNA: TGCAGTGCTGGGGGTGATCTCCGAGGAGAGCAGTTCTTC. Protein sequence: CSAGGDLRGEQFF.

This clonotype occurred a few times. The chain joins TRBV9 to TRBJ1-5; D is ambiguous. Between the trimmed V and J ends, which lost 0 bases and 0 bases, there was a span of 7 bases. There are 15 residues in the CDR3. The germline gives CDR1 SGDLS, CDR2 YYNGEE. The CDR3: CASSVAGNSNQPQHF. The CDR3 DNA follows: TGTGCCAGCAGCGTAGCGGGAAATAGCAATCAGCCCCAGCATTTT.

This clonotype was observed a few times. The rearrangement uses TRBV30 and TRBJ2-7; no definite D call. This CDR3 region has 11 residues. CDR1 is GTSNPN, CDR2 SVGIG, per germline (reference sequence). The V end was cut by 4 bases, the J end by 2 bases, with 6 bases between. This CDR3 is CAWKDAYEQYF. The CDR3 bases are TGTGCCTGGAAGGACGCCTACGAGCAGTACTTC.

In this sample, this clonotype turned up many times. The chain employs TRBV29-1 and TRBJ2-1; TRBD2 might be the D (6 bases). Between the trimmed V and J ends, which lost 3 bases and 8 bases, there was a span of 17 bases. From germline, CDR1 is SQVTM and CDR2 ANQGSEA. The CDR3 extends over 14 amino acids. The CDR3 region has the DNA TGCAGCGTTGATCCGGGAGCCAGAGGGCATGAGCAGTTCTTC. It yields the protein CSVDPGARGHEQFF.

The count of this clonotype is one. The rearrangement joins TRBV5-1 to TRBJ2-3; no definite D call. Germline V gene sequence: CDR1 SGHRS, CDR2 YFSETQ. Trimming shortened V by 2 bases and J by 2 bases, and 9 bases separated the two germline ends. The CDR3 covers 14 residues. The CDR3 bases are TGCGCCAGCAGCTTCCCTGAAACCACAGATACGCAGTATTTT. Residues: CASSFPETTDTQYF.

Only a few counts were recorded for this clonotype. The rearrangement uses TRBV7-6 and TRBJ2-5, with D unresolved. CDR1 and CDR2 (germline): SGHVS, FNYEAQ. V was clipped by 3 bases and J by 2 bases, with 10 bases between them. This CDR3 is built from 14 residues. The CDR3 spells CASSLGPTQETQYF. For the CDR3, the DNA is TGTGCCAGCAGCTTGGGTCCAACACAAGAGACCCAGTACTTC.

This clonotype was counted between two and nine times. This rearrangement joins TRBV27 to TRBJ2-7; no firm D call. Germline V gene lookup returns CDR1 MNHEY and CDR2 SMNVEV (reference sequence). The CDR3 loop spans 14 amino acids. V lost 5 bases to trimming and J lost 2 bases, with 13 bases between them. CDR3 loop: CASSKLYPAYEQYF. CDR3 DNA: TGTGCCAGCAGTAAACTCTACCCGGCCTACGAGCAGTACTTC.